This T cell receptor (beta chain) was retrieved from a study of shared clonotypes between healthy human individuals. General study findings and limits: Rarefaction gave evidence that sorted-subset sequencing remained incomplete despite large depth.

CDR3 length equals 14 residues. V was pared by 8 bases and J by 4 bases, with 17 bases between. CDR1 and CDR2 (germline): SNHLY, FYNNEI. Genomic DNA (from each subset) was split evenly across several immunoSEQ plates. Clones were sequenced by immunoSEQ multiplex PCR, and TCRdb holds only the in-frame ones, with some missing. This sample carries approximately 620,000 clones, about 97% of them seen once, and the ten largest clones take 0.045% to 0.06%. In the case of this clone: Its antigen is as yet unknown.

The origin of this receptor is a woman aged 30 to 39 in good health. The chain links TRBV2 to TRBJ1-2; D is unclear. The sequenced sample was naive CD4+ T cells sorted from blood. The subset here: CD45RA+ positively selected. In DNA, the CDR3 is TGTGCCAGCGTTCTTTTCCCTTCCGTCTATGGCTACACCTTC. Translated: CASVLFPSVYGYTF.